The T cell receptor (beta chain) described here comes from a study of CD8+ T cells in alopecia areata. Details on this clone: Its antigen is unidentified.

Sequencing used cDNA as its template, made by extracting RNA and reverse transcribing it. Here immunoSEQ multiplex PCR was the method, and the copy in TCRdb shows in-frame clones only, minus some. Found here are tens of thousands of clones, 60% to 70% of them singletons; the top ten hold 4.5%. CD4+ cells of four to six patients were subjected to sorting into CD25+CD127- cells. Lesional scalp tissue (obtained by punch biopsy) and peripheral blood were collected from alopecia areata patients. General study results and limits: Lesional scalp exceeded normal scalp in clonality, especially in alopecia totalis/universalis.

The source of this sequence is a human donor with alopecia areata. Specimen: CD4+ Tregs sorted from blood.

The CDR3 loop is CASSPPNTDTQYF. CDR3 nucleotides: TGTGCCAGCAGTCCCCCGAACACAGATACGCAGTATTTT. The chain couples TRBV6-6 to TRBJ2-3; D ambiguous. The CDR3 is 13 residues long. Germline loops: CDR1 MNHNY, CDR2 SVGAGI (reference sequence). Trimming removed 5 bases at V and 2 bases at J, with 8 bases between.